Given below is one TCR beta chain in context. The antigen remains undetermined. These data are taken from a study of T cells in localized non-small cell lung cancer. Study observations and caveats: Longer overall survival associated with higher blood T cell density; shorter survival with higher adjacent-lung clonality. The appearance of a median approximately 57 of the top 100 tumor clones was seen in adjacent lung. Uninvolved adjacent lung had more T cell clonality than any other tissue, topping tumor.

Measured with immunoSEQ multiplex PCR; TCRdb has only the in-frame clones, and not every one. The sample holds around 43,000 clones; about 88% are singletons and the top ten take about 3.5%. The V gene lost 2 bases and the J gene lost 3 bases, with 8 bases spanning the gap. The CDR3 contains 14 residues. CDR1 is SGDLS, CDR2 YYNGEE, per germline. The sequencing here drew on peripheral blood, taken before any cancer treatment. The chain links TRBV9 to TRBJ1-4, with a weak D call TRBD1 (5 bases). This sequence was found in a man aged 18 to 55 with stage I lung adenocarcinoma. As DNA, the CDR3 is TGTGCCAGCAGCGTTGGGGGTCCTAATGAAAAACTGTTTTTT. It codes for CASSVGGPNEKLFF.